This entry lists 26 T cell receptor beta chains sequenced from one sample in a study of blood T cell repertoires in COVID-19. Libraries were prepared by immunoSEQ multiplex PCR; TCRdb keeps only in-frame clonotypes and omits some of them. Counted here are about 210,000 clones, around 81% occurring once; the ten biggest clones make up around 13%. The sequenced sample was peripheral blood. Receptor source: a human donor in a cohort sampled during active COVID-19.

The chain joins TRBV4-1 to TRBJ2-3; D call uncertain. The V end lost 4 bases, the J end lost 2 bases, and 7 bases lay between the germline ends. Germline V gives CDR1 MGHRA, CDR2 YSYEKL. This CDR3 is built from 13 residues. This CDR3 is CASSPRFTDTQYF. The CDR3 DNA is TGCGCCAGCAGCCCCCGGTTCACAGATACGCAGTATTTT.

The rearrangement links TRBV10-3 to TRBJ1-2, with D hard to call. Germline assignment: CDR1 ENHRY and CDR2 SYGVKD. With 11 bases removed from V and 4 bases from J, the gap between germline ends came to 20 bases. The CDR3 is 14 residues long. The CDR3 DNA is TGTGCCTCAGGACGGGATAGGTCGGGCTATGGCTACACCTTC. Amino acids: CASGRDRSGYGYTF.

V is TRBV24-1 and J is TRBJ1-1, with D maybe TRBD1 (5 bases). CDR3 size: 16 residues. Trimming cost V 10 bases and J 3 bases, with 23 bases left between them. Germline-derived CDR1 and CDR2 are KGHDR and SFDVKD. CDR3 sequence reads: CATRGIDRSMDTEAFF. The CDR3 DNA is TGTGCCACTAGGGGAATTGATCGCAGTATGGACACTGAAGCTTTCTTT.

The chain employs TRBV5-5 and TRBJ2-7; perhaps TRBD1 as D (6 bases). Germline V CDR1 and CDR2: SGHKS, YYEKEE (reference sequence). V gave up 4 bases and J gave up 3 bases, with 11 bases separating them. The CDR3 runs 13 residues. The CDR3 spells CASSLGQYYEQYF. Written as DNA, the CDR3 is TGTGCCAGCAGCCTAGGACAGTACTACGAGCAGTACTTC.

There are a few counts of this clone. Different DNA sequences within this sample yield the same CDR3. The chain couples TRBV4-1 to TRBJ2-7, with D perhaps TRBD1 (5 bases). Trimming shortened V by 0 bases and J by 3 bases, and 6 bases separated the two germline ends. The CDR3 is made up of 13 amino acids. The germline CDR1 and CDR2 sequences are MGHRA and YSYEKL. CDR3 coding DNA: TGCGCCAGCAGCCAAGATCAGGGCTACGAGCAGTACTTC. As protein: CASSQDQGYEQYF.

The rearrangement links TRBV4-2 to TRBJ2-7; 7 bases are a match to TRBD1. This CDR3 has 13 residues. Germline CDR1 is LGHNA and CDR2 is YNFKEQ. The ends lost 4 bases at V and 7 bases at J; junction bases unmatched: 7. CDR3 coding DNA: TGTGCCAGCAGCCCCTCAGGGGGTTGGGAGCAGTACTTC. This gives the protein CASSPSGGWEQYF.

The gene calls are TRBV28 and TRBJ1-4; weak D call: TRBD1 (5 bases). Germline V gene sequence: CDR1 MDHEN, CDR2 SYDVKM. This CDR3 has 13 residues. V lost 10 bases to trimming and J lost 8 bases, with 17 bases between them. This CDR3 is CATSSYGGEKLFF. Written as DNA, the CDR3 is TGTGCCACCTCGAGCTACGGGGGGGAAAAACTGTTTTTT.

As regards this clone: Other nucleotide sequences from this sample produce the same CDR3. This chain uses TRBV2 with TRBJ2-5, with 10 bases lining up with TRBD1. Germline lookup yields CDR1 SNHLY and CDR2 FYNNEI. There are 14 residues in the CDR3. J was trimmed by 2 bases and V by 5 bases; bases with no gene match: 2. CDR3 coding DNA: TGTGCCAGCAGTAGGGACAGGGGACAAGAGACCCAGTACTTC. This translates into CASSRDRGQETQYF.

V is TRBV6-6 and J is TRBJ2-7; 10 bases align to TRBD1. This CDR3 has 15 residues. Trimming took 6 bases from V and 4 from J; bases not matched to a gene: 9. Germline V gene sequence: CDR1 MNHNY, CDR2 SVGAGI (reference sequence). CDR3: CASRPTGGLEYEQYF. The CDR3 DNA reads TGTGCCAGCAGGCCGACAGGGGGCCTCGAATACGAGCAGTACTTC.

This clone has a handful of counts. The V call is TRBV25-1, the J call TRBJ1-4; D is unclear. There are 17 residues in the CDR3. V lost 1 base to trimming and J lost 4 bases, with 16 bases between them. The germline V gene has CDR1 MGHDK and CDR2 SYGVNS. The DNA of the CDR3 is TGTGCCAGCAGTGAATTCCCTGGAGGAGGAGGTAATGAAAAACTGTTTTTT. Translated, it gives CASSEFPGGGGNEKLFF.

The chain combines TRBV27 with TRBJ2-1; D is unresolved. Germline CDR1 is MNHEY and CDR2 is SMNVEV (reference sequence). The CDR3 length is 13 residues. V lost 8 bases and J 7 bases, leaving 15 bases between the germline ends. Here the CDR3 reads CASLGYSGNEQFF. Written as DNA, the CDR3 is TGTGCCAGCCTCGGGTATTCCGGGAATGAGCAGTTCTTC.

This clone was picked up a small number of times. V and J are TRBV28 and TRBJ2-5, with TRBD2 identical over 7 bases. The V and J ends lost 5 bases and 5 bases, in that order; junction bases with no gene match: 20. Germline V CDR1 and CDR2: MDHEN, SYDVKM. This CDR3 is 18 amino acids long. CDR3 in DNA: TGTGCCAGCAGTCCATCCTGGGGACTGGGGGGGTTCGAGGAGACCCAGTACTTC. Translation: CASSPSWGLGGFEETQYF.

As DNA, the CDR3 is TGTGCCAGCAGCTTAACGGGCGGGGGTCTATACAATGAGCAGTTCTTC. It encodes CASSLTGGGLYNEQFF. V gene TRBV7-3 combines with J gene TRBJ2-1, with 7 bases that match TRBD2. The germline V gene has CDR1 SGHTA and CDR2 FQGTGA. After removal of 0 bases from V and 4 bases from J, the junction contained 6 bases not matched to a gene. The CDR3 contains 16 residues.

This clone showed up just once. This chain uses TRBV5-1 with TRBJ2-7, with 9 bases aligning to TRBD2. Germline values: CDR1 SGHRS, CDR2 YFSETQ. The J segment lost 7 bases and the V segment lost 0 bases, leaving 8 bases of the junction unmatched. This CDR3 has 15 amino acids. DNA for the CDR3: TGCGCCAGCAGCTTGGAACTCGCGGGGGGGCGGGAGCAGTACTTC. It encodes CASSLELAGGREQYF.

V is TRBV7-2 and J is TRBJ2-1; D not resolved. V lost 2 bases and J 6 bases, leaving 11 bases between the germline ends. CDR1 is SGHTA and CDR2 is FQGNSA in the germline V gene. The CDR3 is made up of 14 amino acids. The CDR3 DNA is TGTGCCAGCAGCTTAACGGCTAGGAGCAATGAGCAGTTCTTC. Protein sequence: CASSLTARSNEQFF.

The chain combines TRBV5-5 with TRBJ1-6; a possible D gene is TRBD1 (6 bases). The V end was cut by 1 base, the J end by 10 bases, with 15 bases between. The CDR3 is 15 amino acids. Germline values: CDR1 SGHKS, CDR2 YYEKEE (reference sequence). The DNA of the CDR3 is TGTGCCAGCAGCTTGTTTTACAGGGAGGGATCACCCCTCCACTTT. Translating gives CASSLFYREGSPLHF. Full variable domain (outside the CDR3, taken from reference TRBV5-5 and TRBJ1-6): DAGVTQSPTHLIKTRGQQVTLRCSPISGHKSVSWYQQVLGQGPQFIFQYYEKEERGRGNFPDRFSARQFPNYSSELNVNALLLGDSALYLCASSLFYREGSPLHFGNGTRLTVT.

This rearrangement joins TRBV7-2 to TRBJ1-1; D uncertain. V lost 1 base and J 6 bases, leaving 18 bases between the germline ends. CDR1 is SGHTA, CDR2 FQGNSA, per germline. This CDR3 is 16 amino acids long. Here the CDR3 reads CASSLEGFFRGPEAFF. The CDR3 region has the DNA TGTGCCAGCAGCTTAGAAGGTTTTTTTAGAGGGCCTGAAGCTTTCTTT.

The CDR3 reads CASSQPGRRGREQYF. The CDR3 DNA reads as TGTGCCAGCAGCCAACCGGGACGGAGGGGCCGCGAGCAGTACTTC. The rearrangement uses TRBV3-1 (or the pseudogene TRBV3-2) and TRBJ2-7; D possibly corresponds to TRBD2 (6 bases). V lost 2 bases and J lost 6, with 17 bases in between. Germline CDR1 and CDR2: LGHDT and YNNKEL (reference sequence). The CDR3 totals 15 residues.

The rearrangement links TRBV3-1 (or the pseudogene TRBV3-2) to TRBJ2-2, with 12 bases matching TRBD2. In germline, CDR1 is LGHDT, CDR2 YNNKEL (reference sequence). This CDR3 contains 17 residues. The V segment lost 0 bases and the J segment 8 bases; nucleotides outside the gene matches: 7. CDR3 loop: CASSQESLAGGPGELFF. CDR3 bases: TGTGCCAGCAGCCAAGAATCGCTAGCGGGAGGGCCAGGGGAGCTGTTTTTT.

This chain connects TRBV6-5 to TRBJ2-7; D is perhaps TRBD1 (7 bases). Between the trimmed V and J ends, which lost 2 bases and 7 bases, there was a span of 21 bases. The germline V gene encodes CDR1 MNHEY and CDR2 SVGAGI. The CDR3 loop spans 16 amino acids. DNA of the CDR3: TGTGCCAGCAGTTACCCAGGGAGGACAGGAAGTGATGAGCAGTACTTC. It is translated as CASSYPGRTGSDEQYF.

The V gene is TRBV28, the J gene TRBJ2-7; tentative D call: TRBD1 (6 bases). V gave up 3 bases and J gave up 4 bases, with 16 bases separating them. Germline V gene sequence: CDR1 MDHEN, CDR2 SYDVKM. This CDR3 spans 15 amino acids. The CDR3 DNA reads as TGTGCCAGCAGTTTCCAGGGTCTGGGGACATACGAGCAGTACTTC. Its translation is CASSFQGLGTYEQYF. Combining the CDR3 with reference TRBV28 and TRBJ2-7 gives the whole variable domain DVKVTQSSRYLVKRTGEKVFLECVQDMDHENMFWYRQDPGLGLRLIYFSYDVKMKEKGDIPEGYSVSREKKERFSLILESASTNQTSMYLCASSFQGLGTYEQYFGPGTRLTVT.

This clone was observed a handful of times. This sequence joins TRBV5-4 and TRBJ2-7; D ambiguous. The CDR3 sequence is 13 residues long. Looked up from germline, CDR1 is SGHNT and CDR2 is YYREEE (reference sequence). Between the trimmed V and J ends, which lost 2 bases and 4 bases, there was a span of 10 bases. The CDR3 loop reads CASSFGYEYEQYF. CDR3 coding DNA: TGTGCCAGCAGCTTCGGGTACGAATACGAGCAGTACTTC. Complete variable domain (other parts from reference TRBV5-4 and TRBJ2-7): ETGVTQSPTHLIKTRGQQVTLRCSSQSGHNTVSWYQQALGQGPQFIFQYYREEENGRGNFPPRFSGLQFPNYSSELNVNALELDDSALYLCASSFGYEYEQYFGPGTRLTVT.

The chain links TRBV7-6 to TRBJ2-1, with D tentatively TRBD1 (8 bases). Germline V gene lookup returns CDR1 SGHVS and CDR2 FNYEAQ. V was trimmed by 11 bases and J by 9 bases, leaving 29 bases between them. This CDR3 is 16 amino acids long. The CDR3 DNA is TGTGCCGTAAGAGGGATCGGACAGGGATGGGAGGGTGAGCAGTTCTTC. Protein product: CAVRGIGQGWEGEQFF.

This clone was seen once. This chain's CDR3 is CASRPDYPSGELFF. CDR3 DNA sequence: TGTGCCAGCAGACCGGACTATCCGTCCGGGGAGCTGTTTTTT. The chain uses TRBV28 and TRBJ2-2; D is perhaps TRBD2 (6 bases). Trimming removed 6 bases from V and 6 bases from J, with 14 bases in between. The CDR3 is 14 residues long. Germline CDR1 MDHEN, CDR2 SYDVKM.

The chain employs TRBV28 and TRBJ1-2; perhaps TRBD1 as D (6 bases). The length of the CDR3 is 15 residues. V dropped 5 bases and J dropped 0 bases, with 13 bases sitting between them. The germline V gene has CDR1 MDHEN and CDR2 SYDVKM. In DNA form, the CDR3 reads TGTGCCAGCAGTCCAACAGGGCCTACTAACTATGGCTACACCTTC. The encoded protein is CASSPTGPTNYGYTF.

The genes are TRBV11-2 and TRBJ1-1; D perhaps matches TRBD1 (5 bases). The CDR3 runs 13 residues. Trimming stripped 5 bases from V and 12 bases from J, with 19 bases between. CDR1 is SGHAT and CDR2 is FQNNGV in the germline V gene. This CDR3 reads CASSTLRGVETFF. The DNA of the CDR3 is TGTGCCAGCAGCACACTGCGGGGCGTGGAGACTTTCTTT.